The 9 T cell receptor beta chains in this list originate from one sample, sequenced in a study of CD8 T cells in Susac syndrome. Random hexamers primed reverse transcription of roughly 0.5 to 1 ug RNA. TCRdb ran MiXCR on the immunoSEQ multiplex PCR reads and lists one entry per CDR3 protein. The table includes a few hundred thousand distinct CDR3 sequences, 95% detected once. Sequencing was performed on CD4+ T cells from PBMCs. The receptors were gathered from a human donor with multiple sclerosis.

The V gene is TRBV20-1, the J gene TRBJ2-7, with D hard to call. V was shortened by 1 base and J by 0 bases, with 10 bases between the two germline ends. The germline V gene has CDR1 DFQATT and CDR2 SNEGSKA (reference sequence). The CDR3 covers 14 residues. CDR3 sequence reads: CSARGTLFSYEQYF. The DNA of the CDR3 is TGCAGTGCTAGAGGGACCCTTTTCTCCTACGAGCAGTACTTC.

The DNA for the CDR3 is TGCGCCAGCAGCCAAGATCTAGCGGGGTACCAAGAGACCCAGTACTTC. It specifies CASSQDLAGYQETQYF. V usage is TRBV4-1 and J usage is TRBJ2-5; 9 bases align to TRBD2. J lost 0 bases, V lost 0 bases, and 2 bases had no gene match. Germline CDR1 and CDR2: MGHRA and YSYEKL. The CDR3 sequence is 16 residues long.

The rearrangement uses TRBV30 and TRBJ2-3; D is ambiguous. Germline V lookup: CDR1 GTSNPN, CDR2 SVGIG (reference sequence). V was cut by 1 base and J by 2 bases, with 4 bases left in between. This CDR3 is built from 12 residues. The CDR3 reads CAWSALTDTQYF. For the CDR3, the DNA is TGTGCCTGGAGTGCCCTCACAGATACGCAGTATTTT.

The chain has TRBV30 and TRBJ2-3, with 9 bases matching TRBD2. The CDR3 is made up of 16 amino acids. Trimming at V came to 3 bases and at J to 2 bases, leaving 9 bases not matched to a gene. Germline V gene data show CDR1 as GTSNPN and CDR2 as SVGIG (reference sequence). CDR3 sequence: CAWRRGLAGFTDTQYF. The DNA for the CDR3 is TGTGCCTGGAGGAGGGGGCTAGCGGGATTCACAGATACGCAGTATTTT.

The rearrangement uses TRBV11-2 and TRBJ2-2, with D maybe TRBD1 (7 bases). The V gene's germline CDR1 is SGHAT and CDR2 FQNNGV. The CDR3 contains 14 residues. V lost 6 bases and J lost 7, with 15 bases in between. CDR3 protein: CASRGTGEVGELFF. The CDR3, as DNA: TGTGCCAGCAGGGGAACAGGGGAGGTCGGGGAGCTGTTTTTT.

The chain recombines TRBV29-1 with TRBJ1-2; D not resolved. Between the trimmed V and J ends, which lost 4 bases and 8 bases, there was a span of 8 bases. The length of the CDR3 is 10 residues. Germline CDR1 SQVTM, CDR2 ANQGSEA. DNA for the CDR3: TGCAGCGTTGCACAGCCCGGCTACACCTTC. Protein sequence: CSVAQPGYTF.

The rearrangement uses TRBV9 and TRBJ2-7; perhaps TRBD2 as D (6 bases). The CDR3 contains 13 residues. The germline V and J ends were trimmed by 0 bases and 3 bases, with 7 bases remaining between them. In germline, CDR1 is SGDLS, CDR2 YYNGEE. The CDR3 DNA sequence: TGTGCCAGCAGCGTAGGACTAGACTACGAGCAGTACTTC. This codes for CASSVGLDYEQYF.

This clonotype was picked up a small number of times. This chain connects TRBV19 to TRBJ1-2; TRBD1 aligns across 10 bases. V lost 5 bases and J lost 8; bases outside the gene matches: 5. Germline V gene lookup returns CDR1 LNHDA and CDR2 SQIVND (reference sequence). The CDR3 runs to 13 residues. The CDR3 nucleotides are TGTGCCAGTAGTCTGGGGACAGGGGACGGCTACACCTTC. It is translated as CASSLGTGDGYTF.

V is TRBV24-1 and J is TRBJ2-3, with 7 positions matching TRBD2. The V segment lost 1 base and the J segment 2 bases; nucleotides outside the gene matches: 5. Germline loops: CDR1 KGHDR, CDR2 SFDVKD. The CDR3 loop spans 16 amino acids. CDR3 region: CATSDFKRGNTDTQYF. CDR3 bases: TGTGCCACCAGTGATTTTAAGCGGGGAAACACAGATACGCAGTATTTT.